Detailed here is one T cell receptor (beta chain). Its antigen is currently unknown. The CDR3 sequence is 14 residues long. In germline, CDR1 is MNHEY, CDR2 SVGAGI. V gave up 6 bases and J gave up 3 bases, with 15 bases separating them. The source of the sample is a study of beta chain features in type 1 diabetes. Study conclusions and caveats: Insertions at VDJ junctions were less frequent in type 1 diabetes patients. These patients also deleted more nucleotides at the same junctions. Within each of all four CD4+ subsets, Type 1 diabetes patients had TCRB CDR3s that were moderately but significantly shorter.

Over 95% purity was reached by all sorted populations. What was sequenced were expressed TCRB transcripts, since all of the isolated RNA had been reverse transcribed. Clones were read by immunoSEQ multiplex PCR, and TCRdb kept only the in-frame ones, dropping some. The sample contains 240,000 or so clones, about a fifth of which appear only once. The chain couples TRBV6-5 to TRBJ2-7, with D possibly matching TRBD1 (6 bases). The sequence was obtained from a woman aged 40 to 55 with type 1 diabetes. The sample consisted of naive CD4+ T cells from blood. CDR3 in amino acids: CASSRQVGNYEQYF. The CDR3 DNA sequence: TGTGCCAGCAGCCGACAGGTGGGGAACTACGAGCAGTACTTC.